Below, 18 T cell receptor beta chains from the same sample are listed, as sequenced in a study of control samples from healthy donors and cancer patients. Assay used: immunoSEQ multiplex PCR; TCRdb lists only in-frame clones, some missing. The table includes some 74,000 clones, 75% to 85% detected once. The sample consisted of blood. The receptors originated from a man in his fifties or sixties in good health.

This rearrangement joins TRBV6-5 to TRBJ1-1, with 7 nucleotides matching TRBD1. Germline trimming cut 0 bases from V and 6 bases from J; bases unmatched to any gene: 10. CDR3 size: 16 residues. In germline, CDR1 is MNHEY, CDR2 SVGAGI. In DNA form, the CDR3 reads TGTGCCAGCAGTTACTCGAGGGCAGGGGGTCGATCTGAAGCTTTCTTT. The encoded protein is CASSYSRAGGRSEAFF.

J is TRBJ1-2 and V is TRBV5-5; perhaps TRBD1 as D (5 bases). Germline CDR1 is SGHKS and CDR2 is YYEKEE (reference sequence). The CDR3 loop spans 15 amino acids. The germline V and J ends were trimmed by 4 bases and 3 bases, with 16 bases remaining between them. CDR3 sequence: CASSHGGLGDYGYTF. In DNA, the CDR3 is TGTGCCAGCAGCCATGGGGGACTGGGAGACTATGGCTACACCTTC.

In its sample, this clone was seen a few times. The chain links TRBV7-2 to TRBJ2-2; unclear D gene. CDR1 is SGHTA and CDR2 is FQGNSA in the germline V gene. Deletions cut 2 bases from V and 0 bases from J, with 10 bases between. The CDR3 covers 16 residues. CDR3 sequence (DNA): TGTGCCAGCAGCTTATATCACAGTCCGAACACCGGGGAGCTGTTTTTT. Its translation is CASSLYHSPNTGELFF.

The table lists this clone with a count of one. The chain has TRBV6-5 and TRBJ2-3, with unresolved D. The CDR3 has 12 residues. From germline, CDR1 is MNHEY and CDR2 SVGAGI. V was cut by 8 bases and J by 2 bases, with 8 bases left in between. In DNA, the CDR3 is TGTGCCAGCGTGGCGAACACAGATACGCAGTATTTT. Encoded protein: CASVANTDTQYF.

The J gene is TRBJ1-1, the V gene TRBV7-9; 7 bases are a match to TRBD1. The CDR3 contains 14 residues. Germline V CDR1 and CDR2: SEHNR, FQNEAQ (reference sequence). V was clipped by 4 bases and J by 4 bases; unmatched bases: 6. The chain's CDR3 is CASSSSQGGTEAFF. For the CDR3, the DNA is TGTGCCAGCAGCTCCAGCCAGGGGGGCACTGAAGCTTTCTTT.

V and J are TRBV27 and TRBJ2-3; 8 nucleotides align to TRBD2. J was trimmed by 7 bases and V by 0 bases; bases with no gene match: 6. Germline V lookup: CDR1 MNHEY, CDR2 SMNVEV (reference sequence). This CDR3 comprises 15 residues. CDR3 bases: TGTGCCAGCAGTTTATCGCTAACTAGCGGTCATACGCAGTATTTT. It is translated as CASSLSLTSGHTQYF.

This CDR3 reads CASSRGLADNEQFF. The DNA of the CDR3 is TGTGCCAGCAGCAGGGGACTAGCGGACAATGAGCAGTTCTTC. The rearrangement links TRBV9 to TRBJ2-1; 11 bases match TRBD2. CDR3 length: 14 residues. CDR1 and CDR2 (germline): SGDLS, YYNGEE. The V segment lost 4 bases and the J segment 5 bases; nucleotides outside the gene matches: 2.

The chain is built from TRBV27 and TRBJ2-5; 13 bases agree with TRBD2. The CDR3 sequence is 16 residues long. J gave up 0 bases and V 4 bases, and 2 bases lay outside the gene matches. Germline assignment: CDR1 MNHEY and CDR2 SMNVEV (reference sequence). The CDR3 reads CASSSGTSGNQETQYF. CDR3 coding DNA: TGTGCCAGCAGTTCAGGGACTAGCGGGAACCAAGAGACCCAGTACTTC.

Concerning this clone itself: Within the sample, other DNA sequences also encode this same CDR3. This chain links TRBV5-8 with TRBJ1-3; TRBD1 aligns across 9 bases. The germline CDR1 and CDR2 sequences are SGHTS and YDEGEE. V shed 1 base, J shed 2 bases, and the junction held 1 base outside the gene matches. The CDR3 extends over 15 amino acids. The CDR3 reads CASSLRTGAGNTIYF. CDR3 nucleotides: TGTGCCAGCAGCTTGCGGACAGGGGCTGGAAACACCATATATTTT.

The CDR3 sequence: CASSLNSMRAGELFF. CDR3 nucleotide sequence: TGTGCCAGCAGCTTAAACAGTATGAGGGCCGGGGAGCTGTTTTTT. The rearrangement uses TRBV7-3 and TRBJ2-2, with D perhaps TRBD2 (5 bases). Trimming cost V 1 base and J 6 bases, with 12 bases left between them. The germline gives CDR1 SGHTA, CDR2 FQGTGA. The CDR3 contains 15 residues.

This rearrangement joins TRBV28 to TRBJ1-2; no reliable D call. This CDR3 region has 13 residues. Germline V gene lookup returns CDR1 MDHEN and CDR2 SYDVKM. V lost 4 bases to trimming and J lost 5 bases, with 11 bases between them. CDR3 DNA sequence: TGTGCCAGCAGTTCGGCTCCCTTTTATGGCTACACCTTC. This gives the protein CASSSAPFYGYTF.

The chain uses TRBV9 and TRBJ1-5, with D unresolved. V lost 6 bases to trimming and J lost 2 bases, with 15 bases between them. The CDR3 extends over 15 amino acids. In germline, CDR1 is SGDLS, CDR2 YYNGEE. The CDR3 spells CASITMEGGNQPQHF. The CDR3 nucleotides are TGTGCCAGCATCACGATGGAGGGCGGCAATCAGCCCCAGCATTTT.

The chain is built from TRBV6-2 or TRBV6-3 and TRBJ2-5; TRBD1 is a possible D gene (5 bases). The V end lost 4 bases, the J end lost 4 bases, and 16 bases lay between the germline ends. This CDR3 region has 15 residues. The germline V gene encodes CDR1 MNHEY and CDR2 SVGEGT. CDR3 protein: CASSSRPTEVETQYF. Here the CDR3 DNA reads TGTGCCAGCAGTTCCCGCCCGACAGAAGTAGAGACCCAGTACTTC.

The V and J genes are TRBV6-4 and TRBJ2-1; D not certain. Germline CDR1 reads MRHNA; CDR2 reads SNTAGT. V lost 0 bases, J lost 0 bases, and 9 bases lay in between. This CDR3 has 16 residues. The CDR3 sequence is CASSDSGSNSYNEQFF. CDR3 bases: TGTGCCAGCAGTGACTCTGGGTCAAACTCCTACAATGAGCAGTTCTTC.

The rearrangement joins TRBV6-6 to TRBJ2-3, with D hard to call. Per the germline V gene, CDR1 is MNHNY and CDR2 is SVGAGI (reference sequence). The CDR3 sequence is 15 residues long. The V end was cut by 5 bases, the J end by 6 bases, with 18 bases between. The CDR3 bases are TGTGCCAGCAGTCACATCGTCGGACCCACGGATACGCAGTATTTT. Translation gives CASSHIVGPTDTQYF.

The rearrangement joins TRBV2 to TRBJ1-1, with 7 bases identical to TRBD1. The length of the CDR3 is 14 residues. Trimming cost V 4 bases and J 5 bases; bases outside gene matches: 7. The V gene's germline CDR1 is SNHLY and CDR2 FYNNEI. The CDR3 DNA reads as TGTGCCAGCAGTGGAGACAGGGTCGGGACTGAAGCTTTCTTT. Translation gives CASSGDRVGTEAFF.

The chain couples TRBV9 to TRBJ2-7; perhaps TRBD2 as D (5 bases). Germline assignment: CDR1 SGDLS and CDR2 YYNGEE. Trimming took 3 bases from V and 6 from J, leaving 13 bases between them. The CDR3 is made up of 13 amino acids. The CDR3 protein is CASSGLVGGEQYF. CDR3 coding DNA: TGTGCCAGCAGCGGTTTGGTAGGAGGCGAGCAGTACTTC.

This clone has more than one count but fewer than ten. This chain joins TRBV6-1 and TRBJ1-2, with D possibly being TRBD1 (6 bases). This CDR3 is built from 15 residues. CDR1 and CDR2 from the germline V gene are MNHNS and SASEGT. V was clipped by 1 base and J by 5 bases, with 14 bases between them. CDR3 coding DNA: TGTGCCAGCAGTGAAGATGGCAGGGGCTTATATGGCTACACCTTC. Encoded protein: CASSEDGRGLYGYTF.